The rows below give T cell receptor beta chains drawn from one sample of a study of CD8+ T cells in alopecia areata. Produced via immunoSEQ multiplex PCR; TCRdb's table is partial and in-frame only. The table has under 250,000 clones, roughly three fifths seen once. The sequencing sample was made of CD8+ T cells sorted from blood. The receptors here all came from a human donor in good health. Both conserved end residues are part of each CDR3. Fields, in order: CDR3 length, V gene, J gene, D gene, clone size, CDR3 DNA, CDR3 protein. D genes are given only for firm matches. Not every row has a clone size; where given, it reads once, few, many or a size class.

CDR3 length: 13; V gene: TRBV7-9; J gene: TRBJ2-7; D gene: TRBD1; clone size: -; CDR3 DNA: TGTGCCAGCAGTGCCGGGACAGCGTACGAGCAGTACTTC; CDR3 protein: CASSAGTAYEQYF
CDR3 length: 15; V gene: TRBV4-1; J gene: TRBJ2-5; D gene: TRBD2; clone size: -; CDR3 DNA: TGCGCCAGCAGCCAGTTTAGCGGGAGCAAAGAGACCCAGTACTTC; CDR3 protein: CASSQFSGSKETQYF
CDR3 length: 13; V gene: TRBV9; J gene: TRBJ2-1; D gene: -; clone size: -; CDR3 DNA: TGTGCCAGCAGCGGCTCGGGGGTAAATGAGCAGTTCTTC; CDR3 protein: CASSGSGVNEQFF
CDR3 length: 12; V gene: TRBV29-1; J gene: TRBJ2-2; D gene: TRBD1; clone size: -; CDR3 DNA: TGCAGCGTGAAGACAGGGGCCGGGGAGCTGTTTTTT; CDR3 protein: CSVKTGAGELFF
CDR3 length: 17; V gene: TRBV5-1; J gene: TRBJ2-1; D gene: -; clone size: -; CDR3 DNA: TGCGCCAGCAGCTTTCCAAATTTAACGGGGAAGAATAATGAGCAGTTCTTC; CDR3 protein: CASSFPNLTGKNNEQFF
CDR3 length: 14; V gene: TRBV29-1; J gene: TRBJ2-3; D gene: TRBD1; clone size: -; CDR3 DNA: TGCAGCGTTCTCAGCCGGGACAGTAGTCATACGCAGTATTTT; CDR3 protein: CSVLSRDSSHTQYF
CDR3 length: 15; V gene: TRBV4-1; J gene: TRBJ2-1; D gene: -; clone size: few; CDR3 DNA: TGCGCCAGCAGCCAAGTTTCAAGCTCCTACAATGAGCAGTTCTTC; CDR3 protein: CASSQVSSSYNEQFF
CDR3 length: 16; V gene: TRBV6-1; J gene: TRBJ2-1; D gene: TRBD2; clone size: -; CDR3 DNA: TGTGCCAGCAGTGAAAGAGCGGGGGGGACGTTCAATGAGCAGTTCTTC; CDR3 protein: CASSERAGGTFNEQFF
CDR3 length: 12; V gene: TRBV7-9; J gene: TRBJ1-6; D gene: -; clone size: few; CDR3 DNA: TGTGCCAGCAGCTCCGTGAAATCACCCCTCCACTTT; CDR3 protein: CASSSVKSPLHF
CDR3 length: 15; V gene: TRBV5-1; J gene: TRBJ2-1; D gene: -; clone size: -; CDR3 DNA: TGCGCCAGCGAGGAGGACGGGAGCTCCTACAATGAGCAGTTCTTC; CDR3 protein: CASEEDGSSYNEQFF
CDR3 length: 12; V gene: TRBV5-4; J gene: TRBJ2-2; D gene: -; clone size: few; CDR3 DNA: TGTGCCAGCAGCCCGGGGACCGGGGAGCTGTTTTTT; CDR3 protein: CASSPGTGELFF
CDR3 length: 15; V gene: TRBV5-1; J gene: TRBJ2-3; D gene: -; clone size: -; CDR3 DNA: TGCGCCAGCAGCTTGCGTGGGGGAGGCACAGATACGCAGTATTTT; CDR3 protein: CASSLRGGGTDTQYF
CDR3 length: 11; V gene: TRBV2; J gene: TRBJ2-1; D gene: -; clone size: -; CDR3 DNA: TGTGCCAGCAGTGATTTGCGTGAGCAGTTCTTC; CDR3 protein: CASSDLREQFF
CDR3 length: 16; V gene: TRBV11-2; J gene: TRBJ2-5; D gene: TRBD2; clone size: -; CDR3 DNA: TGTGCCAGCAGTCTACTAGCGGGGGGCTTCCAAGAGACCCAGTACTTC; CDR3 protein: CASSLLAGGFQETQYF
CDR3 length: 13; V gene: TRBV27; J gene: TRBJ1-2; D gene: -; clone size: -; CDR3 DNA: TGTGCCAGCAGTTTCCGGCAGGGAGATGGCTACACCTTC; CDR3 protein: CASSFRQGDGYTF
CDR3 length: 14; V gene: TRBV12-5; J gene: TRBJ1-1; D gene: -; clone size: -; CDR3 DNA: TGTGCTAGTGGTTTGGCCAAAATGAACACTGAAGCTTTCTTT; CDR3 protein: CASGLAKMNTEAFF
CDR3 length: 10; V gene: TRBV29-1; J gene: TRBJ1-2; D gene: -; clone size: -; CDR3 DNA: TGCAGCGTTGGCAGCCCGGGCTACACCTTC; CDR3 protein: CSVGSPGYTF
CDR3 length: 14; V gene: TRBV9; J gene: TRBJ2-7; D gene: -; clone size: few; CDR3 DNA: TGTGCCAGCAGCGTAGGAACAGGGCACAACGAGCAGTACTTC; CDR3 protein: CASSVGTGHNEQYF
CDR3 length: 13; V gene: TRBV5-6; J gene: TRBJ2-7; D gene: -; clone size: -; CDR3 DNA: TGTGCCAGCAGCTTGGCCGGCAGCTACGAGCAGTACTTC; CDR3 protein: CASSLAGSYEQYF
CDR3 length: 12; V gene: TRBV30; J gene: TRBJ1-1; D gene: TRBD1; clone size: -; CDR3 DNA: TGTGCCTGGACCAGAGAGGGGGCGGAAGCTTTCTTT; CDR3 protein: CAWTREGAEAFF
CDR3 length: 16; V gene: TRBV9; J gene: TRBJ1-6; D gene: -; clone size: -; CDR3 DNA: TGTGCCAGCAGCCCACGAGGGACGGCGGAATACTCACCCCTCCACTTT; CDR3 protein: CASSPRGTAEYSPLHF
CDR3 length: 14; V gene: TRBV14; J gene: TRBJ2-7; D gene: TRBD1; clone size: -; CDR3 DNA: TGTGCCAGCAGCCCAGGACAGGGGATCCACGAGCAGTACTTC; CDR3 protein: CASSPGQGIHEQYF
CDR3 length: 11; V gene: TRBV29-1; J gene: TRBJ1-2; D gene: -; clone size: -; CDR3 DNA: TGCAGCGTTGAAGGCGTGGAAGGCTACACCTTC; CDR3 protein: CSVEGVEGYTF
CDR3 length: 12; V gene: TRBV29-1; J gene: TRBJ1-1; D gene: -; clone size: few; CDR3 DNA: TGCAGCGTTGAAACCATGGACACTGAAGCTTTCTTT; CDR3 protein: CSVETMDTEAFF
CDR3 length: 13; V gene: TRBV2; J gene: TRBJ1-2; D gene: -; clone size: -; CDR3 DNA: TGTGCCAGCAGTGAGGGACAACCCTATGGCTACACCTTC; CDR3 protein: CASSEGQPYGYTF
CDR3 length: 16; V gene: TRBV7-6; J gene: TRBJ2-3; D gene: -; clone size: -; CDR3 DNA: TGTGCCAGCAGCTTTGGGACCGGCCCTGGCACAGATACGCAGTATTTT; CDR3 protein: CASSFGTGPGTDTQYF
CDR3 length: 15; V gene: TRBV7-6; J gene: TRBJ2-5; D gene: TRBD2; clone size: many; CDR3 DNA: TGTGCCAGCAGCTTAGGAACTAGCGCAATGGAGACCCAGTACTTC; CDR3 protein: CASSLGTSAMETQYF
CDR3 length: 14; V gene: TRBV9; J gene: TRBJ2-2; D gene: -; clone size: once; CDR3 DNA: TGTGCCAGCAGCGTGGGTGGGGGCCCCGGGGAGCTGTTTTTT; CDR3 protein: CASSVGGGPGELFF
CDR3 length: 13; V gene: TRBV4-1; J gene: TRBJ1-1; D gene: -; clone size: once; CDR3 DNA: TGCGCCAGCAGCCAAGAGGTAAGGACTGAAGCTTTCTTT; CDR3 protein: CASSQEVRTEAFF
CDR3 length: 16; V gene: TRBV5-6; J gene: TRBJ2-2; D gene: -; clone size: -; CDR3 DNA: TGTGCCAGCAGCTTGTGGAGGGAACCGAACACCGGGGAGCTGTTTTTT; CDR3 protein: CASSLWREPNTGELFF
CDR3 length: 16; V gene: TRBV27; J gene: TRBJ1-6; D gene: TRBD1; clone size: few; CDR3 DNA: TGTGCCAGCAGTTATTCCTACAGGGGCGCGGGGTCACCCCTCCACTTT; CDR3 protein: CASSYSYRGAGSPLHF
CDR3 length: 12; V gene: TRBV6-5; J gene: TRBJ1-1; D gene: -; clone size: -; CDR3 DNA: TGTGCCAGCAGGGGGGACCGGGGTGAAGCTTTCTTT; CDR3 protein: CASRGDRGEAFF
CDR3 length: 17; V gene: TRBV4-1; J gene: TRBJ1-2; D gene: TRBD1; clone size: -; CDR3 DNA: TGCGCCAGCAGCCCTAATCCGGGACAGCGCCTTAGCTATGGCTACACCTTC; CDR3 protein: CASSPNPGQRLSYGYTF
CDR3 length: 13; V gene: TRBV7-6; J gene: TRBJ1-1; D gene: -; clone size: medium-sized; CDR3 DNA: TGTGCCAGCAGCGGAGACGTGAACACTGAAGCTTTCTTT; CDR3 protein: CASSGDVNTEAFF
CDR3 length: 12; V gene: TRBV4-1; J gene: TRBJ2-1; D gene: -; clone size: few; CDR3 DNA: TGCGCCAGCAGCCAAGGGGGGAATGAGCAGTTCTTC; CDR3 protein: CASSQGGNEQFF
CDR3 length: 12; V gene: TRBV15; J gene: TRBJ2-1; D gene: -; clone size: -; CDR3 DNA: TGTGCCACCAGCGGTACTTCCAATGAGCAGTTCTTC; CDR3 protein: CATSGTSNEQFF
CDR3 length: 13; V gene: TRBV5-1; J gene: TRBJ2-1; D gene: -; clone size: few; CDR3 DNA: TGCGCCAGCAGCCCAGATATCTACAATGAGCAGTTCTTC; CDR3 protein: CASSPDIYNEQFF
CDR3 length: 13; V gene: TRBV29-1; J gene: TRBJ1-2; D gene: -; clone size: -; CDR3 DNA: TGCAGCGTTGAAGGTACATCTAACTATGGCTACACCTTC; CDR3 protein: CSVEGTSNYGYTF
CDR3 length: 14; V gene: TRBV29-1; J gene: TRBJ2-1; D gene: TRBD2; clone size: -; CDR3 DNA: TGCAGCGTTGAGGGGACTAGCGCACACAATGAGCAGTTCTTC; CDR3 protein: CSVEGTSAHNEQFF
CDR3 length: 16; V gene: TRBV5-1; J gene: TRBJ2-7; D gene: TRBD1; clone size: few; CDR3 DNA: TGCGCCAGCAGCTGGACCGGGACAGCAAATCCCTACGAGCAGTACTTC; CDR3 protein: CASSWTGTANPYEQYF
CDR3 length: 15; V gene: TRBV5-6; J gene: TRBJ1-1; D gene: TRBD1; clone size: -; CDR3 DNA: TGTGCCAGCAGCGAAGGGACAGGGGTAAACACTGAAGCTTTCTTT; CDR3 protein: CASSEGTGVNTEAFF
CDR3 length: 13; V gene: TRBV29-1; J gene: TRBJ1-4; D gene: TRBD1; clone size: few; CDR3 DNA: TGCAGCGCCTGGGACAGGGAAAATGAAAAACTGTTTTTT; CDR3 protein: CSAWDRENEKLFF
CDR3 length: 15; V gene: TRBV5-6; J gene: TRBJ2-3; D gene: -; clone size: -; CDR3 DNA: TGTGCCAGCAGCTCGGCGTCCCGGGGCACAGATACGCAGTATTTT; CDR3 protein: CASSSASRGTDTQYF
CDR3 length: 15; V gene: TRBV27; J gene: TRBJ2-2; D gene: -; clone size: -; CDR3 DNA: TGTGCCGTCGGCAGTCCGACTCGAAGCACCGGGGAGCTGTTTTTT; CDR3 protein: CAVGSPTRSTGELFF
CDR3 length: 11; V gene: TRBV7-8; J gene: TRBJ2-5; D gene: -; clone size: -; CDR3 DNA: TGTGCCAGCACCGAGAGGCAGACCCAGTACTTC; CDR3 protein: CASTERQTQYF
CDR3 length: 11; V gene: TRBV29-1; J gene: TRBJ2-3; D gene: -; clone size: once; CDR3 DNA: TGCAGCGGCGGGACTCCCCTTACGCAGTATTTT; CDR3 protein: CSGGTPLTQYF
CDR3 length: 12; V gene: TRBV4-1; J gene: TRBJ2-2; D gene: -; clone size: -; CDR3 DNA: TGCGCCAGCAGCCAAGGGAACGGGGAGCTGTTTTTT; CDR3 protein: CASSQGNGELFF